The T cell receptor (beta chain) under discussion was sequenced for a study of blood T cell repertoires in COVID-19. Authors' analysis steps: Amplification of reference gene primers provided the estimated nucleated cell counts. Assay: immunoSEQ multiplex PCR; the TCRdb copy retains only in-frame clones and omits some. The V and J calls and clone size were taken over from that table, and D and trimming were inferred from the DNA. The sample records under 300,000 clones, almost 85% being singletons. This TCR was sampled from a man aged 40-50 years who had recovered from COVID-19. The sequencing input was PBMCs or T cells enriched from blood (not recorded which).

The CDR3 sequence is CAWIGGKTSGRIFGDTQYF. For the CDR3, the DNA is TGTGCCTGGATCGGGGGGAAGACTAGCGGGAGGATTTTTGGAGATACGCAGTATTTT. The rearrangement links TRBV30 to TRBJ2-3; 13 bases agree with TRBD2. The CDR3 runs 19 residues. CDR1 is GTSNPN, CDR2 SVGIG, per germline (reference sequence). J gave up 5 bases and V 4 bases, and 18 bases lay outside the gene matches.